This T cell receptor beta chain was obtained from a study of CD8 T cells in Susac syndrome. As for the study in general: Patients with Susac syndrome who were sequenced included over five with active disease and eight in remission. Study-level points and caveats: Clonal expansion involving Susac CD8+ cells peaked in TEMRA cells and active patients.

When the RNA was reverse transcribed, random hexamers were used with an input of roughly 0.5 to 1 ug. MiXCR, run by TCRdb on the immunoSEQ multiplex PCR reads, gives a single entry per CDR3 protein. The repertoire includes approximately 190,000 distinct CDR3 sequences, about 95% of them detected once, and less than 0.2% sits in the top ten. With respect to this clonotype: Its antigen is as yet unknown.

V lost 5 bases to trimming and J lost 3 bases, with 15 bases between them. This CDR3 spans 15 amino acids. Germline V gene lookup returns CDR1 SGHVS and CDR2 FQNEAQ. The rearrangement uses TRBV7-8 and TRBJ2-3; tentatively, D is TRBD1 (6 bases). This TCR was sampled from a human donor with Susac syndrome. Sequencing was carried out using CD8+ T cells from PBMCs. CDR3 DNA sequence: TGTGCCAGCAGCCCACAGGGAAGTCGGACAGATACGCAGTATTTT. Encoded protein: CASSPQGSRTDTQYF.